The 18 T cell receptor beta chains below come from one sample, sequenced in a study of yellow fever vaccine responses in identical twins. MiXCR, applied by TCRdb to the RT-PCR reads, yields one record per CDR3 protein. This sample has about 6,900 distinct CDR3 sequences, with 84% found just once. Sequencing used T cells from blood (PBMCs), unsorted or a sorted subset (not recorded which), obtained before or after yellow fever vaccination (not recorded which). These receptor sequences come from a woman aged 18-29 years who received the yellow fever vaccine.

The chain combines TRBV11-3 with TRBJ2-7, with 12 bases aligning to TRBD2. This CDR3 region has 16 residues. CDR1 is SGHNT, CDR2 YENEEA, per germline. The ends lost 5 bases at V and 2 bases at J; junction bases unmatched: 7. DNA for the CDR3: TGTGCCAGCAGCCGCTGGACTAGCGGGACCACCTACGAGCAGTACTTC. Residues: CASSRWTSGTTYEQYF.

The chain couples TRBV6-4 to TRBJ2-1, with D possibly TRBD2 on 6 matching bases. The CDR3 runs 15 residues. V was pared by 0 bases and J by 6 bases, with 12 bases between. Germline CDR1 MRHNA, CDR2 SNTAGT. The CDR3 spells CASSDSIQGGNEQFF. CDR3 DNA sequence: TGTGCCAGCAGTGACTCGATTCAGGGAGGCAATGAGCAGTTCTTC.

The rearrangement links TRBV25-1 to TRBJ2-3; D unclear. Germline V gene sequence: CDR1 MGHDK, CDR2 SYGVNS. The V end was cut by 1 base, the J end by 0 bases, with 11 bases between. The CDR3 is 16 amino acids. CDR3 in DNA: TGTGCCAGCAGTGAATTTCCAGGAGCAAGCACAGATACGCAGTATTTT. Protein product: CASSEFPGASTDTQYF.

This clonotype was recorded only once. The chain links TRBV11-1 to TRBJ2-7, with 11 positions matching TRBD1. The germline V gene encodes CDR1 SGHAT and CDR2 FQDESV (reference sequence). The V segment lost 5 bases and the J segment 2 bases; nucleotides outside the gene matches: 5. CDR3 size: 15 residues. CDR3: CASSTRTGGTYEQYF. The CDR3, as DNA: TGTGCCAGCAGCACCCGGACAGGGGGCACCTACGAGCAGTACTTC.

J is TRBJ2-7 and V is TRBV12-3 or TRBV12-4, with TRBD1 matching 8 bases. Germline trimming cut 7 bases from V and 0 bases from J; bases unmatched to any gene: 5. The CDR3 is 14 amino acids. CDR3 protein: CASTNGQGSYEQYF. The CDR3 DNA reads as TGTGCCAGCACCAACGGACAGGGCTCCTACGAGCAGTACTTC.

The chain joins TRBV4-1 to TRBJ2-5; TRBD2 is a possible D gene (6 bases). The V gene's germline CDR1 is MGHRA and CDR2 YSYEKL. V was cut by 2 bases and J by 5 bases, with 9 bases left in between. The CDR3 covers 13 residues. The CDR3: CASSQSGSETQYF. DNA for the CDR3: TGCGCCAGCAGCCAAAGCGGGTCGGAGACCCAGTACTTC.

J is TRBJ1-1 and V is TRBV11-2, with D unclear. The V gene lost 0 bases and the J gene lost 1 base, with 12 bases spanning the gap. CDR3 length: 16 amino acids. CDR1 SGHAT and CDR2 FQNNGV come from the germline V gene. CDR3 DNA: TGTGCCAGCAGCTTAGATGATCGGGGTTGGAACACTGAAGCTTTCTTT. This sequence encodes CASSLDDRGWNTEAFF.

The V and J genes are TRBV7-9 and TRBJ2-3; D might be TRBD1 (5 bases). V lost 4 bases to trimming and J lost 0 bases, with 11 bases between them. The CDR3 has 15 amino acids. The germline V gene has CDR1 SEHNR and CDR2 FQNEAQ (reference sequence). The CDR3 is CASSSRTPSTDTQYF. In nucleotides, the CDR3 is TGTGCCAGCAGCTCCCGGACACCTAGCACAGATACGCAGTATTTT. The full variable domain, rest sourced from reference TRBV7-9 and TRBJ2-3, is DTGVSQNPRHKITKRGQNVTFRCDPISEHNRLYWYRQTLGQGPEFLTYFQNEAQLEKSRLLSDRFSAERPKGSFSTLEIQRTEQGDSAMYLCASSSRTPSTDTQYFGPGTRLTVL.

This clonotype was detected only a few times. J is TRBJ1-5 and V is TRBV19; D gene unclear. V was pared by 1 base and J by 7 bases, with 5 bases between. The CDR3 extends over 12 amino acids. CDR1 is LNHDA, CDR2 SQIVND, per germline (reference sequence). CDR3 in amino acids: CASSIAGQPQHF. CDR3 sequence (DNA): TGTGCCAGTAGTATAGCGGGCCAGCCCCAGCATTTT.

The CDR3 loop reads CASSLRGGDTQYF. In DNA, the CDR3 is TGTGCCAGCAGCCTCAGGGGGGGAGATACGCAGTATTTT. The chain has TRBV11-2 and TRBJ2-3; D tentatively fits TRBD1 or TRBD2 (7 bases each). The germline CDR1 and CDR2 sequences are SGHAT and FQNNGV. The germline V and J ends were trimmed by 5 bases and 5 bases, with 11 bases remaining between them. The CDR3 covers 13 residues.

The chain carries TRBV29-1 and TRBJ2-7; 7 bases align to TRBD2. Germline V gene data show CDR1 as SQVTM and CDR2 as ANQGSEA. The CDR3 consists of 12 residues. V lost 5 bases to trimming and J lost 2 bases; unmatched junction nucleotides: 3. The CDR3 is CSVSSGAYEQYF. The CDR3, as DNA: TGCAGCGTTTCCAGCGGGGCCTACGAGCAGTACTTC.

The chain uses TRBV29-1 and TRBJ1-2; D is unclear. Trimming took off 5 bases at V and 7 bases at J, with 14 bases between the two ends. Per the germline V gene, CDR1 is SQVTM and CDR2 is ANQGSEA. The CDR3 extends over 12 amino acids. In DNA, the CDR3 is TGCAGCGTTAAGAGAGAAACGACTGGCTACACCTTC. Translated: CSVKRETTGYTF. Full variable domain (remainder filled in from reference TRBV29-1 and TRBJ1-2): SAVISQKPSRDICQRGTSLTIQCQVDSQVTMMFWYRQQPGQSLTLIATANQGSEATYESGFVIDKFPISRPNLTFSTLTVSNMSPEDSSIYLCSVKRETTGYTFGSGTRLTVV.

The chain is built from TRBV29-1 and TRBJ2-7; D remains ambiguous. CDR3 length equals 11 residues. Per germline, CDR1 SQVTM and CDR2 ANQGSEA. The ends were cut back, 3 bases at V and 4 bases at J, with 7 bases in the middle. CDR3 DNA sequence: TGCAGCGTTGATCAGGATTACGAGCAGTACTTC. It is translated as CSVDQDYEQYF.

The rearrangement uses TRBV11-3 and TRBJ2-7; D possibly matches TRBD1 or TRBD2 (5 bases each). Germline CDR1 and CDR2: SGHNT and YENEEA. V was pared by 3 bases and J by 0 bases, with 9 bases between. The CDR3 extends over 14 amino acids. CDR3 region: CASSFAGTSYEQYF. In DNA form, the CDR3 reads TGTGCCAGCAGCTTCGCCGGGACCTCCTACGAGCAGTACTTC.

The V gene is TRBV5-5, the J gene TRBJ2-2, with D unclear. The germline V gene encodes CDR1 SGHKS and CDR2 YYEKEE (reference sequence). V lost 0 bases and J 4 bases, leaving 4 bases between the germline ends. This CDR3 region has 13 residues. The CDR3 sequence is CASSLEVTGELFF. For the CDR3, the DNA is TGTGCCAGCAGCTTGGAAGTCACCGGGGAGCTGTTTTTT. Full variable domain (outside the CDR3, taken from reference TRBV5-5 and TRBJ2-2): DAGVTQSPTHLIKTRGQQVTLRCSPISGHKSVSWYQQVLGQGPQFIFQYYEKEERGRGNFPDRFSARQFPNYSSELNVNALLLGDSALYLCASSLEVTGELFFGEGSRLTVL.

The chain carries TRBV9 and TRBJ1-5; D not certain. Between the trimmed V and J ends, which lost 3 bases and 2 bases, there was a span of 6 bases. The CDR3 has 13 residues. Germline loops: CDR1 SGDLS, CDR2 YYNGEE. The CDR3 DNA follows: TGTGCCAGCAGCGGGGGAGGCAATCAGCCCCAGCATTTT. Translated: CASSGGGNQPQHF. The full variable domain, its missing parts supplied by reference TRBV9 and TRBJ1-5, is DSGVTQTPKHLITATGQRVTLRCSPRSGDLSVYWYQQSLDQGLQFLIQYYNGEERAKGNILERFSAQQFPDLHSELNLSSLELGDSALYFCASSGGGNQPQHFGDGTRLSIL.

This clonotype was seen a handful of times. The chain combines TRBV9 with TRBJ2-1, with 9 bases matching TRBD1. V lost 4 bases and J lost 6; bases outside the gene matches: 11. This CDR3 has 16 residues. Germline CDR1 and CDR2: SGDLS and YYNGEE. The CDR3 here is CASSNSDRGLSNEQFF. CDR3 DNA sequence: TGTGCCAGCAGCAACTCGGACAGGGGTTTGAGCAATGAGCAGTTCTTC.

The gene calls are TRBV20-1 and TRBJ2-1; D possibly corresponds to TRBD2 (5 bases). This CDR3 is 17 amino acids long. V was pared by 5 bases and J by 0 bases, with 20 bases between. From germline, CDR1 is DFQATT and CDR2 SNEGSKA (reference sequence). The CDR3 spells CSASDNQRPNSYNEQFF. In nucleotides, the CDR3 is TGCAGTGCTTCTGATAACCAGCGGCCCAACTCCTACAATGAGCAGTTCTTC.